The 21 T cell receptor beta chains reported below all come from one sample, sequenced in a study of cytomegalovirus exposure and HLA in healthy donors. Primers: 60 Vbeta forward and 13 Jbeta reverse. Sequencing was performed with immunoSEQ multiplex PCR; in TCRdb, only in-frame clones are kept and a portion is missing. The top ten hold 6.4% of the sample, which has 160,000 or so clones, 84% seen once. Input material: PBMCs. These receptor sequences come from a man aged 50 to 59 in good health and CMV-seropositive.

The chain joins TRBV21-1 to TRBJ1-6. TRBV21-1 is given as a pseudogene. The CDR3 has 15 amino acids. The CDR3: CASIRGIFLNSPLHF. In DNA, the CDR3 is TGTGCCAGCATACGGGGGATTTTCCTTAATTCACCCCTCCACTTT.

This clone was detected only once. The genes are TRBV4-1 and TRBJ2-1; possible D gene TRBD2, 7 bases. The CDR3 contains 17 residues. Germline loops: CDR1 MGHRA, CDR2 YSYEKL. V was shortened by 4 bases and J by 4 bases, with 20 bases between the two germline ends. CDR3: CASSLETGGGGYNEQFF. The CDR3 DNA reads TGCGCCAGCAGCCTTGAAACCGGAGGGGGGGGTTACAATGAGCAGTTCTTC.

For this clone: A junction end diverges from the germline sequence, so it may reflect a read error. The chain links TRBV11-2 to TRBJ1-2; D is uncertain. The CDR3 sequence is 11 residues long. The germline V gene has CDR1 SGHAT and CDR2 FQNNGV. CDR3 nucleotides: TGTGCCAGCAGCCCTAGTGAGGGCTCCACCTTC. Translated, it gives CASSPSEGSTF.

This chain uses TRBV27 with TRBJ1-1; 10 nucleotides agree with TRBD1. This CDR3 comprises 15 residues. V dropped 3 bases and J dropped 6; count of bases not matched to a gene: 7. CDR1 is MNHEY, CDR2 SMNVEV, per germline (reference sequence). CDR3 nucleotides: TGTGCCAGCAGTTTCCCGGGACAGGGGTTGGCTGAAGCTTTCTTT. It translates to CASSFPGQGLAEAFF.

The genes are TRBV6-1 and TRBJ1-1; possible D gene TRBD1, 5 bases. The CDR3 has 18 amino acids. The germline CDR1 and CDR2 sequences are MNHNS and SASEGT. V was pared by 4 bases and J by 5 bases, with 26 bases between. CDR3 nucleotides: TGTGCCAGCAGTGGGGAAGCTTTGGGGAAGGGCGGGGCGACTGAAGCTTTCTTT. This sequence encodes CASSGEALGKGGATEAFF.

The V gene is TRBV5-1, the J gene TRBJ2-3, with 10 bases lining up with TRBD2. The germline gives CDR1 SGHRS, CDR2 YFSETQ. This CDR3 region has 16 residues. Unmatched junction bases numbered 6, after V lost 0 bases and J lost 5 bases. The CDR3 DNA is TGCGCCAGCAGCTTGGCAGAGCTAGCGGGAGAAGATACGCAGTATTTT. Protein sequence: CASSLAELAGEDTQYF.

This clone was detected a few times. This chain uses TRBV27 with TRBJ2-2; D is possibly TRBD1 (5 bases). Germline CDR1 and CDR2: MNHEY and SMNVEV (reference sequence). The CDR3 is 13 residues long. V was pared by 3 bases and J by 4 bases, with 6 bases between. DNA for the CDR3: TGTGCCAGCAGTTTGACAGCCACCGGGGAGCTGTTTTTT. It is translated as CASSLTATGELFF.

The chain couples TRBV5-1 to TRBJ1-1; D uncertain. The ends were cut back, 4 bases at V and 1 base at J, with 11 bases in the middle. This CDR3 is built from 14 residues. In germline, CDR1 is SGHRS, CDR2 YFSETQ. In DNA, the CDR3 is TGCGCCAGCAGCGTCGGAGCGGGGAACACTGAAGCTTTCTTT. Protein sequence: CASSVGAGNTEAFF.

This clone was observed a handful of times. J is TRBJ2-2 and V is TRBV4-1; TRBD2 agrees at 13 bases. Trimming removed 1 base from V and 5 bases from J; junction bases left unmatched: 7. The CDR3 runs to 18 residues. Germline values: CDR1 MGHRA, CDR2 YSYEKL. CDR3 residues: CASSQGGLAGVGTGELFF. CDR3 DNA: TGCGCCAGCAGCCAAGGAGGACTAGCGGGGGTAGGAACCGGGGAGCTGTTTTTT.

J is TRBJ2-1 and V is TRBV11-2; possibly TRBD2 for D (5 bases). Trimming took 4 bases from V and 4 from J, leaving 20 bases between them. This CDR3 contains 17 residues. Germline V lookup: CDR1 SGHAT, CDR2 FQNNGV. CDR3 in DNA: TGTGCCAGCAGCTCCCGATCACTAGGACTGGTATACAATGAGCAGTTCTTC. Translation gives CASSSRSLGLVYNEQFF.

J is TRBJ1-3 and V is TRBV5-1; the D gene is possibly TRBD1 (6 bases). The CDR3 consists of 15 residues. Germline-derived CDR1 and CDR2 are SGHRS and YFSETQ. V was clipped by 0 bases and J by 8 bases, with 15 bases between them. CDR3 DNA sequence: TGCGCCAGCAGCTTGGCCTCAGGGGCGGTGGACACCATATATTTT. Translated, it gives CASSLASGAVDTIYF.

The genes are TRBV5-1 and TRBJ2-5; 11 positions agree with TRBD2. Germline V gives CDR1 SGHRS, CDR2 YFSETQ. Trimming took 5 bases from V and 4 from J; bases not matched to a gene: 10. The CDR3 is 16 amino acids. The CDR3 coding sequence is TGCGCCAGCAGGGCGATTGCTAGCGGGGGGCGAGAGACCCAGTACTTC. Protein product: CASRAIASGGRETQYF.

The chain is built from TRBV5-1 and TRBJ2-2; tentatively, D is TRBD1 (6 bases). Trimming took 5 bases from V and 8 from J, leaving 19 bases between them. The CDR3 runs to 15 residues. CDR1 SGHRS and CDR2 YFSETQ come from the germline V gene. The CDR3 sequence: CASSSGERAPGELFF. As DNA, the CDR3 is TGCGCCAGCAGTTCAGGGGAAAGGGCTCCTGGGGAGCTGTTTTTT.

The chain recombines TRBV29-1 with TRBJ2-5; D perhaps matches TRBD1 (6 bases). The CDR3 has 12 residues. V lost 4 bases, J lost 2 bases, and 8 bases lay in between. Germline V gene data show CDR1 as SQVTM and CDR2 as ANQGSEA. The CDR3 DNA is TGCAGCGTTGGGGGGCAGCAAGAGACCCAGTACTTC. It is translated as CSVGGQQETQYF.

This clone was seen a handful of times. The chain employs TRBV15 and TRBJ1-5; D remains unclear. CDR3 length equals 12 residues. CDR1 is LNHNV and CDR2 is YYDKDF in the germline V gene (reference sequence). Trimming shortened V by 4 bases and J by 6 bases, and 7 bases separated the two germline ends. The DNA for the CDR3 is TGTGCCACCAGCACAGCGGGTCAGCCCCAGCATTTT. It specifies CATSTAGQPQHF.

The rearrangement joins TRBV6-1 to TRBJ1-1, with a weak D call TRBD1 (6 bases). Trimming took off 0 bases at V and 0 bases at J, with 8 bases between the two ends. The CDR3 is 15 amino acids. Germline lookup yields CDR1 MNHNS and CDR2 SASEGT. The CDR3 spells CASSEAGGLNTEAFF. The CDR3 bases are TGTGCCAGCAGTGAAGCGGGGGGGCTGAACACTGAAGCTTTCTTT.

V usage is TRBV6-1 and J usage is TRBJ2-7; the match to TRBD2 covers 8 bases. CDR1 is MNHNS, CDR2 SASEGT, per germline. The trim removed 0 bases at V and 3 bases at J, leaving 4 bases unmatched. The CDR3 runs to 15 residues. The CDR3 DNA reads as TGTGCCAGCAGTGAAGCTGCCAGCGGGGGCTACGAGCAGTACTTC. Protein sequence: CASSEAASGGYEQYF.

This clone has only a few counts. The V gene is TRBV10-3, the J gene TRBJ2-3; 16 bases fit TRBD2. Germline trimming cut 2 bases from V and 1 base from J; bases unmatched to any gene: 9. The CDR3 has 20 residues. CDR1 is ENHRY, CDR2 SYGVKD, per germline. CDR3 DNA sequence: TGTGCCATCAGTGAGACCGGGACTAGCGGGAGGGCAGACGGCACAGATACGCAGTATTTT. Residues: CAISETGTSGRADGTDTQYF.

The CDR3, as DNA: TGTGCCAGCAGCTCCGGACTCAACTATGGCTACACCTTC. It encodes CASSSGLNYGYTF. The chain uses TRBV5-4 and TRBJ1-2; unclear D gene. This CDR3 region has 13 residues. CDR1 is SGHNT and CDR2 is YYREEE in the germline V gene (reference sequence). Trimming took 3 bases from V and 2 from J, leaving 8 bases between them. Drawing the rest from reference TRBV5-4 and TRBJ1-2, the complete variable domain is ETGVTQSPTHLIKTRGQQVTLRCSSQSGHNTVSWYQQALGQGPQFIFQYYREEENGRGNFPPRFSGLQFPNYSSELNVNALELDDSALYLCASSSGLNYGYTFGSGTRLTVV.

The CDR3 reads CASSQDSWKAGVNTEAFF. The CDR3 DNA reads as TGCGCCAGCAGCCAAGATTCTTGGAAGGCAGGGGTAAACACTGAAGCTTTCTTT. V usage is TRBV4-1 and J usage is TRBJ1-1, with D possibly matching TRBD1 (6 bases). Between the trimmed V and J ends, which lost 0 bases and 2 bases, there was a span of 19 bases. Germline V lookup: CDR1 MGHRA, CDR2 YSYEKL. The length of the CDR3 is 18 residues.

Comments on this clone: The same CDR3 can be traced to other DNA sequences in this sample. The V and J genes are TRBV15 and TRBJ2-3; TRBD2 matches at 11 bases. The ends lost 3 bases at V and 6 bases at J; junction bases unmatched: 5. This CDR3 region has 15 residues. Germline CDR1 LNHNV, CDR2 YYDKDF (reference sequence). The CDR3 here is CATSRLAGGRDTQYF. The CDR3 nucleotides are TGTGCCACCAGCAGGTTAGCGGGAGGGCGTGATACGCAGTATTTT.